The present entry profiles one T cell receptor beta chain with its context. The data were taken from a study of cytomegalovirus exposure and HLA in healthy donors. Looking at the study overall: Of all 400 or so donors who were genotyped, 80% to 85% belonged to the Caucasian-associated ancestry cluster.

Researchers ran the PCR with 60 Vbeta and 13 Jbeta primers. TCRdb keeps only in-frame clones here, not all; method: immunoSEQ multiplex PCR. The table includes 110,000 to 150,000 clones, 65% to 85% detected once. Unmatched junction bases numbered 6, after V lost 4 bases and J lost 9 bases. This CDR3 region has 15 residues. CDR1 is SGDLS, CDR2 YYNGEE, per germline. The TCR comes from a male donor in good health and CMV-seronegative. The J gene is TRBJ2-1, the V gene TRBV9; 14 nucleotides agree with TRBD2. Sequenced sample: PBMCs. The CDR3 loop reads CASSNGLAGGSEQFF. CDR3 DNA sequence: TGTGCCAGCAGCAATGGACTAGCGGGAGGATCTGAGCAGTTCTTC. The variable domain in full, completed from reference TRBV9 and TRBJ2-1, reads DSGVTQTPKHLITATGQRVTLRCSPRSGDLSVYWYQQSLDQGLQFLIQYYNGEERAKGNILERFSAQQFPDLHSELNLSSLELGDSALYFCASSNGLAGGSEQFFGPGTRLTVL.